The 15 T cell receptor beta chains reported below all come from one sample, sequenced in a study of T cell responses to AZD1222 COVID-19 vaccine. Only in-frame clones appear in the TCRdb table, and some are missing; sequencing was by immunoSEQ multiplex PCR. The profile shows 60,000 to 80,000 clones, 85% to 90% of them singletons. The sequenced sample was peripheral blood, obtained on day 0 of AZD1222 vaccination. These receptors were taken from an adult in good health.

V usage is TRBV5-1 and J usage is TRBJ2-1; D possibly uses TRBD1 or TRBD2 (5 bases each). Germline V lookup: CDR1 SGHRS, CDR2 YFSETQ. Trimming left V 0 bases short and J 0 bases short, with 10 bases between. The CDR3 is 16 residues long. The CDR3 DNA follows: TGCGCCAGCAGCTTGGGGGGGAAGCTCTCCTACAATGAGCAGTTCTTC. Translation gives CASSLGGKLSYNEQFF.

The V gene is TRBV2, the J gene TRBJ2-3; possible D gene TRBD1, 7 bases. CDR1 is SNHLY and CDR2 is FYNNEI in the germline V gene. V lost 6 bases and J lost 4, with 17 bases in between. CDR3 length: 15 amino acids. The CDR3 region has the DNA TGTGCCAGCAGGAGGCGAACAGGGGAGGCAGATACGCAGTATTTT. Amino acid sequence: CASRRRTGEADTQYF.

J is TRBJ2-7 and V is TRBV6-5; D is perhaps TRBD1 or TRBD2 (5 bases each). CDR1 is MNHEY, CDR2 SVGAGI, per germline. Trimming shortened V by 10 bases and J by 0 bases, and 10 bases separated the two germline ends. The CDR3 is 12 residues long. CDR3 in amino acids: CATSGTSYEQYF. CDR3 sequence (DNA): TGTGCCACCTCCGGGACCTCCTACGAGCAGTACTTC.

The rearrangement uses TRBV3-1 (or the pseudogene TRBV3-2) and TRBJ1-2; a possible D gene is TRBD1 (6 bases). This CDR3 spans 18 amino acids. Per germline, CDR1 LGHDT and CDR2 YNNKEL (reference sequence). V lost 0 bases and J 3 bases, leaving 20 bases between the germline ends. Here the CDR3 reads CASSQDASGAPVYYGYTF. In DNA form, the CDR3 reads TGTGCCAGCAGCCAAGATGCCTCGGGGGCCCCGGTCTACTATGGCTACACCTTC.

The V call is TRBV9, the J call TRBJ2-2; tentative D call: TRBD1 (6 bases). This CDR3 has 14 amino acids. Germline lookup yields CDR1 SGDLS and CDR2 YYNGEE. Trimming left V 3 bases short and J 6 bases short, with 12 bases between. The CDR3: CASSAGTPAGELFF. In DNA, the CDR3 is TGTGCCAGCAGCGCCGGGACACCCGCCGGGGAGCTGTTTTTT.

The chain couples TRBV19 to TRBJ1-2; D is ambiguous. The CDR3 loop spans 15 amino acids. V lost 2 bases to trimming and J lost 7 bases, with 17 bases between them. Germline V lookup: CDR1 LNHDA, CDR2 SQIVND (reference sequence). In nucleotides, the CDR3 is TGTGCCAGTAGTATACGAACGGAGGCCCTCGGTGGCTACACCTTC. This translates into CASSIRTEALGGYTF. Together with reference TRBV19 and TRBJ1-2, the CDR3 gives the full variable domain: DGGITQSPKYLFRKEGQNVTLSCEQNLNHDAMYWYRQDPGQGLRLIYYSQIVNDFQKGDIAEGYSVSREKKESFPLTVTSAQKNPTAFYLCASSIRTEALGGYTFGSGTRLTVV.

The chain combines TRBV28 with TRBJ1-2, with D uncertain. Trimming took off 7 bases at V and 4 bases at J, with 10 bases between the two ends. There are 12 residues in the CDR3. CDR1 is MDHEN, CDR2 SYDVKM, per germline. Here the CDR3 DNA reads TGTGCCAGCAAGACTTACAGCTATGGCTACACCTTC. Translated: CASKTYSYGYTF.

This clone was seen a handful of times. This chain connects TRBV7-2 to TRBJ1-2, with D possibly TRBD1 on 5 matching bases. The length of the CDR3 is 17 residues. The V gene's germline CDR1 is SGHTA and CDR2 FQGNSA. V was cut by 2 bases and J by 0 bases, with 16 bases left in between. The CDR3 sequence is CASSLIGGASSNYGYTF. For the CDR3, the DNA is TGTGCCAGCAGCTTAATCGGTGGGGCTTCTTCTAACTATGGCTACACCTTC.

The J gene is TRBJ2-3, the V gene TRBV19; TRBD2 might be the D (5 bases). The CDR3 runs to 15 residues. CDR1 is LNHDA, CDR2 SQIVND, per germline (reference sequence). V lost 7 bases, J lost 0 bases, and 14 bases lay in between. Written as DNA, the CDR3 is TGTGCCAGTACCCCGGGGTTGAGAAGCACAGATACGCAGTATTTT. Encoded protein: CASTPGLRSTDTQYF.

The rearrangement links TRBV6-5 to TRBJ1-5, with unresolved D. This CDR3 comprises 13 residues. Trimming took off 6 bases at V and 0 bases at J, with 6 bases between the two ends. Germline assignment: CDR1 MNHEY and CDR2 SVGAGI. The CDR3 protein is CASRAASNQPQHF. CDR3 nucleotide sequence: TGTGCCAGCAGGGCAGCTAGCAATCAGCCCCAGCATTTT.

The CDR3 sequence is CASSLAEGTGAQAEQYF. In DNA, the CDR3 is TGTGCCAGCAGCTTAGCGGAGGGAACAGGGGCTCAGGCCGAGCAGTACTTC. The V gene is TRBV11-1, the J gene TRBJ2-7; D is possibly TRBD1 (7 bases). V was cut by 0 bases and J by 6 bases, with 21 bases left in between. CDR1 and CDR2 (germline): SGHAT, FQDESV (reference sequence). The CDR3 length is 17 residues.

The rearrangement joins TRBV6-5 to TRBJ2-1; 13 bases match TRBD2. Germline V gene sequence: CDR1 MNHEY, CDR2 SVGAGI. V dropped 6 bases and J dropped 8; count of bases not matched to a gene: 7. CDR3 length equals 15 residues. Here the CDR3 reads CASSRLAGGGHEQFF. The DNA for the CDR3 is TGTGCCAGCAGCCGACTAGCGGGGGGAGGGCATGAGCAGTTCTTC.

This chain's CDR3 is CASSLVVGGWTF. The CDR3 bases are TGTGCCAGCAGCTTAGTCGTGGGTGGTTGGACCTTC. The rearrangement uses TRBV7-8 and TRBJ1-2; no definite D call. The ends were cut back, 1 base at V and 14 bases at J, with 14 bases in the middle. Per germline, CDR1 SGHVS and CDR2 FQNEAQ. The CDR3 runs to 12 residues.

This clone has just a few counts. V gene TRBV9 combines with J gene TRBJ1-6; maybe TRBD1 (5 bases). Germline V lookup: CDR1 SGDLS, CDR2 YYNGEE. CDR3 length equals 15 residues. The V gene lost 3 bases and the J gene lost 6 bases, with 13 bases spanning the gap. CDR3 in DNA: TGTGCCAGCAGCGCCGCAGGGAGGGGTAATTCACCCCTCCACTTT. It encodes CASSAAGRGNSPLHF.

This clone has a single count. The chain has TRBV6-5 and TRBJ1-1; possible D gene TRBD1, 5 bases. V lost 8 bases, J lost 1 base, and 11 bases lay in between. Germline V gene lookup returns CDR1 MNHEY and CDR2 SVGAGI. The CDR3 extends over 13 amino acids. CDR3 sequence: CASGWGPNTEAFF. The CDR3, as DNA: TGTGCCAGCGGATGGGGCCCGAACACTGAAGCTTTCTTT.